This TCR beta chain was documented in a study of blood T cell repertoires in COVID-19. Germline V gene lookup returns CDR1 SGHAT and CDR2 FQNNGV. The CDR3 extends over 14 amino acids. After removal of 6 bases from V and 2 bases from J, the junction contained 4 bases not matched to a gene. Cohorts were based on clinical histories the participants reported. This clone was seen only once. Generated by immunoSEQ multiplex PCR, the TCRdb table keeps only in-frame clones and is missing some. The data show about 480,000 clones, 88% seen once. The clonotype originates from a woman in her forties who had recovered from COVID-19. The chain recombines TRBV11-2 with TRBJ2-3; TRBD2 matches 8 bases. Source material: PBMCs or T cells enriched from blood (not recorded which). DNA of the CDR3: TGTGCCAGCAGGACTAGCGAGAACACAGATACGCAGTATTTT. Protein: CASRTSENTDTQYF.